The sequence of this TCR beta chain was determined in a study of T cell changes during pregnancy in multiple sclerosis. Sequenced by immunoSEQ multiplex PCR; TCRdb stores in-frame clones only, minus some. The sample contains 40,000 or so clones, about 92% of which appear only once. This specimen was CD8+ T cells from peripheral blood mononuclear cells, taken in the third trimester of pregnancy. This clonotype was sampled from a female donor with multiple sclerosis, enrolled in a pregnancy study.

The CDR3 nucleotides are TGTGCCAGCAGCTTGGCCACGCGGGAGATCCCAGATACGCAGTATTTT. Its protein is CASSLATREIPDTQYF. The chain combines TRBV5-4 with TRBJ2-3; TRBD2 matches 7 bases. Germline V gene lookup returns CDR1 SGHNT and CDR2 YYREEE (reference sequence). Trimming at V came to 0 bases and at J to 4 bases, leaving 8 bases not matched to a gene. The CDR3 runs to 16 residues.